The sequence of this TCR beta chain was determined in a study of glioma-infiltrating T cells after dendritic cell vaccination. Study-level information: Dendritic cell vaccination trial patients had either newly diagnosed or recurrent glioblastoma. Three intradermal dendritic cell vaccine injections were given every two weeks.

Input was about 2 ug genomic DNA, or all available if less. Repertoires were generated with immunoSEQ multiplex PCR, while TCRdb's copy carries only in-frame clones and drops some. The sample lists under 100,000 clones; about 83% were seen once. V gave up 5 bases and J gave up 1 base; unmatched junction bases: 4. Germline assignment: CDR1 SQVTM and CDR2 ANQGSEA. This CDR3 region has 13 residues. With respect to this clone: As yet, its antigen is unknown.

Whole-study findings and limits: No direct clonality-survival link was found; a diverse polyclonal response may matter.

The sequenced sample was blood, obtained before dendritic cell vaccination. The rearrangement links TRBV29-1 to TRBJ1-1; TRBD1 agrees at 7 bases. This TCR derives from a human donor with glioblastoma. The CDR3 bases are TGCAGCGTTCCGGGACAGAAGAACACTGAAGCTTTCTTT. Its protein product is CSVPGQKNTEAFF.